The 8 T cell receptor beta chains in this list originate from one sample, sequenced in a study of early T cells in non-severe SARS-CoV-2 infection. TCRdb passed the 5' RACE reads through MiXCR, listing each CDR3 protein once. Found here are about 29,000 distinct CDR3 sequences, under 6% of them singletons; the top ten hold less than 6%. Input material: whole blood. All receptors derive from an adult who was a healthcare worker with PCR-confirmed SARS-CoV-2 infection or an uninfected control (not recorded which).

This clonotype has more than one count but fewer than ten. The rearrangement joins TRBV25-1 to TRBJ2-5; TRBD1 matches 9 bases. CDR3 size: 19 residues. Germline trimming cut 0 bases from V and 0 bases from J; bases unmatched to any gene: 11. CDR1 and CDR2 from the germline V gene are MGHDK and SYGVNS. The CDR3 nucleotides read TGTGCCAGCAGTGAATATGCCCTGGACAGGGGTCTTTACCAAGAGACCCAGTACTTC. It codes for CASSEYALDRGLYQETQYF. Complete variable domain (other parts from reference TRBV25-1 and TRBJ2-5): EADIYQTPRYLVIGTGKKITLECSQTMGHDKMYWYQQDPGMELHLIHYSYGVNSTEKGDLSSESTVSRIRTEHFPLTLESARPSHTSQYLCASSEYALDRGLYQETQYFGPGTRLLVL.

There are many counts of this clonotype. The chain recombines TRBV9 with TRBJ2-7; D is possibly TRBD1 or TRBD2 (5 bases each). Per germline, CDR1 SGDLS and CDR2 YYNGEE. Trimming took 4 bases from V and 0 from J, leaving 23 bases between them. There are 18 residues in the CDR3. The CDR3 reads CASSFSPARDGDSYEQYF. As DNA, the CDR3 is TGTGCCAGCAGCTTTTCCCCGGCCCGGGACGGAGACTCCTACGAGCAGTACTTC.

There are many counts of this clonotype. This sequence joins TRBV6-6 and TRBJ2-7; tentative D call: TRBD2 (6 bases). CDR3 length: 14 amino acids. CDR1 is MNHNY, CDR2 SVGAGI, per germline (reference sequence). Deletions cut 3 bases from V and 4 bases from J, with 13 bases between. The CDR3 here is CASSYSGSLYEQYF. The CDR3 region has the DNA TGTGCCAGCAGTTATTCCGGGAGCCTGTACGAGCAGTACTTC.

The chain carries TRBV28 and TRBJ2-3, with a possible D match to TRBD2 (5 bases). Germline values: CDR1 MDHEN, CDR2 SYDVKM. The CDR3 covers 17 residues. The V gene lost 8 bases and the J gene lost 2 bases, with 23 bases spanning the gap. DNA for the CDR3: TGTGCCAGCCGATCCGGCGGGTGGGGATATAACACAGATACGCAGTATTTT. This sequence encodes CASRSGGWGYNTDTQYF.

This clonotype was observed a handful of times. This chain links TRBV13 with TRBJ2-2; 10 nucleotides match TRBD1. The V gene end was trimmed by 3 bases and the J gene end by 9 bases; junction bases not matched to a gene: 7. This CDR3 has 15 amino acids. In germline, CDR1 is PRHDT, CDR2 FYEKMQ (reference sequence). CDR3 bases: TGTGCCAGCAGCTTCCCCGGGACAGGGGACAGGGAGCTGTTTTTT. Translated, it gives CASSFPGTGDRELFF.

The table lists this clonotype with many counts. The gene calls are TRBV7-2 and TRBJ2-7; 7 bases are shared with TRBD1. Unmatched junction bases numbered 5, after V lost 5 bases and J lost 1 base. The length of the CDR3 is 14 residues. Per germline, CDR1 SGHTA and CDR2 FQGNSA. The CDR3 spells CASSTGVDSYEQYF. Written as DNA, the CDR3 is TGTGCCAGCAGCACAGGGGTTGATTCCTACGAGCAGTACTTC.

This clonotype was counted at least ten times. For the CDR3, the DNA is TGCGCCAGCAGCGGGGCAGGCGATAACACCGGGGAGCTGTTTTTT. Translated, it gives CASSGAGDNTGELFF. V is TRBV4-3 and J is TRBJ2-2; a possible D gene is TRBD1 (5 bases). Germline values: CDR1 LGHNA, CDR2 YSLEER. The CDR3 runs 15 residues. Trimming took 5 bases from V and 2 from J, leaving 12 bases between them.

This clonotype was recorded a few times. The chain links TRBV30 to TRBJ2-2; 9 nucleotides match TRBD1. CDR3 length equals 17 residues. V lost 1 base and J lost 7; bases outside the gene matches: 13. Germline-derived CDR1 and CDR2 are GTSNPN and SVGIG (reference sequence). The CDR3 DNA reads as TGTGCCTGGAGTGCCCCAGAGGACAGGGGAAGGGACGGGGAGCTGTTTTTT. This gives the protein CAWSAPEDRGRDGELFF. Using reference TRBV30 and TRBJ2-2 for the parts outside the CDR3, the full variable domain is SQTIHQWPATLVQPVGSPLSLECTVEGTSNPNLYWYRQAAGRGLQLLFYSVGIGQISSEVPQNLSASRPQDRQFILSSKKLLLSDSGFYLCAWSAPEDRGRDGELFFGEGSRLTVL.